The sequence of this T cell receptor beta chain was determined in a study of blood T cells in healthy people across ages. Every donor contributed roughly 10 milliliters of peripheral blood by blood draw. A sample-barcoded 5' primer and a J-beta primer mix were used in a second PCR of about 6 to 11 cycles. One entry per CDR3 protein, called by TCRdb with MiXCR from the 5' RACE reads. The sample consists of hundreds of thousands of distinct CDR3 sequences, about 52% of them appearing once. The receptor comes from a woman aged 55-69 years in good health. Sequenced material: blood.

The CDR3 DNA is TGTGCTAGTGGTTGGATGAGGACGGAGTCGCGAACCGGCACAGATACGCAGTATTTT. This codes for CASGWMRTESRTGTDTQYF. The chain links TRBV12-5 to TRBJ2-3; the D is unclear. Germline CDR1 reads LGHNT; CDR2 reads FRNRAP. Trimming removed 4 bases at V and 1 base at J, with 24 bases between. The CDR3 totals 19 residues.